This TCR beta chain originates from a study of somatic mutations in cytotoxic T cells in rheumatoid arthritis. Study details: Sorted by flow to nearly 100% purity were some V beta antibody-stained T-cell populations, including V beta1+ cells sequenced for TCRB. Whole-study findings and limits: No age-related increase in CD8+ clonality was seen in healthy controls, but one was seen in rheumatoid arthritis patients.

Germline V gives CDR1 SNHLY, CDR2 FYNNEI. The CDR3 runs to 15 residues. Points on this clone: Its target is unknown. One end of the junction does not line up with germline, which may come from a read error.

The protocol was immunoSEQ multiplex PCR, while the TCRdb copy is restricted to in-frame clones and leaves out a portion. The data show roughly 16,000 clones, around 80% seen once. Positive selection using magnetic beads isolated the CD4+ and CD8+ cells (purity was checked by flow cytometry). V usage is TRBV2 and J usage is TRBJ2-1; maybe TRBD1 (5 bases). The receptor's source is an adult with rheumatoid arthritis. The sequencing sample was made of CD8+ T cells sorted from blood. As DNA, the CDR3 is TGTGCCAGCAGGGAAGACAGCCTTGCCAACAATGAGCAGTTCTTC. Protein: CASREDSLANNEQFF.